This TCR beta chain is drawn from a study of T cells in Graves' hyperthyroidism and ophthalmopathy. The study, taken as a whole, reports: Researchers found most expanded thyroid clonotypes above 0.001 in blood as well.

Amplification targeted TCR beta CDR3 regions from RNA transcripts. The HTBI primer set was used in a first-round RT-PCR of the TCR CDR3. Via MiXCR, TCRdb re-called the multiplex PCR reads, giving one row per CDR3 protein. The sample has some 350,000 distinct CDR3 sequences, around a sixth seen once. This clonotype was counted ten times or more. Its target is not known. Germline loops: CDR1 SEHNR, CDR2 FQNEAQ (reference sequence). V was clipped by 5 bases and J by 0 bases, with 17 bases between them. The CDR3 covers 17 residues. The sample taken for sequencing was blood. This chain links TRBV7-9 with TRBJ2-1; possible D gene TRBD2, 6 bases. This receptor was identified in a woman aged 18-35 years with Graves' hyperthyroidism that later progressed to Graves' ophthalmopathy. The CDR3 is CASSPPPGESSYNEQFF. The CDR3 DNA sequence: TGTGCCAGCAGCCCTCCTCCGGGGGAGAGCTCCTACAATGAGCAGTTCTTC.